What follows are 21 T cell receptor beta chains derived from one specimen sequenced in a study of cytomegalovirus exposure and HLA in healthy donors. The method was immunoSEQ multiplex PCR; TCRdb's version includes in-frame clones alone and lacks a portion of them. The table lists roughly 130,000 clones, approximately 84% of them singletons, with roughly 1.4% in the top ten. The sequenced sample was PBMCs. The receptors were gathered from a woman in her twenties or thirties in good health and CMV-seronegative.

The chain couples TRBV7-2 to TRBJ1-1; TRBD1 is a possible D gene (5 bases). Trimming cost V 2 bases and J 3 bases, with 10 bases left between them. CDR3 length: 14 amino acids. CDR1 is SGHTA and CDR2 is FQGNSA in the germline V gene. The CDR3 coding sequence is TGTGCCAGCAGCTTATCAGGACAATACACTGAAGCTTTCTTT. Translating gives CASSLSGQYTEAFF.

This clone showed up just once. The chain links TRBV5-1 to TRBJ2-2; possible D gene TRBD1, 6 bases. The CDR3 spans 15 residues. CDR1 is SGHRS and CDR2 is YFSETQ in the germline V gene. With 4 bases removed from V and 0 bases from J, the gap between germline ends came to 10 bases. The CDR3 DNA is TGCGCCAGCAGCAAGGGGGTAACGAACACCGGGGAGCTGTTTTTT. This encodes CASSKGVTNTGELFF.

V gene TRBV11-1 combines with J gene TRBJ2-5; 8 bases align to TRBD2. Germline CDR1 reads SGHAT; CDR2 reads FQDESV (reference sequence). The CDR3 extends over 16 amino acids. The V segment lost 5 bases and the J segment 5 bases; nucleotides outside the gene matches: 13. CDR3 DNA: TGTGCCAGCAGCCCAGCGGGGGCAGGGTTCGGCGAGACCCAGTACTTC. It yields the protein CASSPAGAGFGETQYF.

The rearrangement joins TRBV25-1 to TRBJ2-2; possible D gene TRBD1, 5 bases. The germline CDR1 and CDR2 sequences are MGHDK and SYGVNS. The CDR3 loop spans 13 amino acids. Trimming shortened V by 3 bases and J by 6 bases, and 8 bases separated the two germline ends. The CDR3 bases are TGTGCCAGCAGTGACAGGGTCCCCGGGGAGCTGTTTTTT. Amino acids: CASSDRVPGELFF.

The CDR3 coding sequence is TGTGCCAGCAGTGAAGCGCATGAGGCAGATACGCAGTATTTT. It codes for CASSEAHEADTQYF. V and J are TRBV6-1 and TRBJ2-3; D unresolved. Trimming took off 0 bases at V and 4 bases at J, with 8 bases between the two ends. The CDR3 runs 14 residues. CDR1 MNHNS and CDR2 SASEGT come from the germline V gene.

Remarks on this clone: Other DNA variants within this sample encode the same CDR3. The chain joins TRBV6-5 to TRBJ1-1, with 7 bases aligning to TRBD1. Germline CDR1 and CDR2: MNHEY and SVGAGI. There are 13 residues in the CDR3. The trim removed 6 bases at V and 2 bases at J, leaving 3 bases unmatched. For the CDR3, the DNA is TGTGCCAGCAGGCGACAGGGAAACACTGAAGCTTTCTTT. This encodes CASRRQGNTEAFF.

This chain joins TRBV28 and TRBJ2-7, with TRBD2 matching 9 bases. V dropped 4 bases and J dropped 0; count of bases not matched to a gene: 4. CDR1 and CDR2 from the germline V gene are MDHEN and SYDVKM. The CDR3 has 15 amino acids. The CDR3 DNA reads TGTGCCAGCAGTTCCTTAGCGGGGGCCTCCTACGAGCAGTACTTC. This encodes CASSSLAGASYEQYF.

J is TRBJ2-5 and V is TRBV5-4, with a weak D call TRBD2 (5 bases). Germline loops: CDR1 SGHNT, CDR2 YYREEE (reference sequence). V dropped 4 bases and J dropped 3 bases, with 13 bases sitting between them. This CDR3 has 14 amino acids. The CDR3 region has the DNA TGTGCCAGCAGCCCCGGACTGCCAGAAGAGACCCAGTACTTC. Translated: CASSPGLPEETQYF.

The V gene is TRBV18, the J gene TRBJ2-3; D might be TRBD2 (6 bases). There are 16 residues in the CDR3. V was cut by 3 bases and J by 2 bases, with 15 bases left in between. Germline CDR1 and CDR2: KGHSH and LQKENI. The CDR3 spells CASSPRGTDFTDTQYF. CDR3 nucleotide sequence: TGTGCCAGCTCACCTCGGGGGACTGATTTCACAGATACGCAGTATTTT.

The chain is built from TRBV4-1 and TRBJ2-1; D perhaps matches TRBD1 (5 bases). V was clipped by 0 bases and J by 3 bases, with 15 bases between them. The germline gives CDR1 MGHRA, CDR2 YSYEKL. CDR3 length: 17 residues. The CDR3 bases are TGCGCCAGCAGCCAAGATCGTAGGGGCTGGAGCTACAATGAGCAGTTCTTC. Translated, it gives CASSQDRRGWSYNEQFF.

The rearrangement links TRBV6-6 to TRBJ1-1; a possible D gene is TRBD1 (5 bases). V dropped 0 bases and J dropped 5 bases, with 16 bases sitting between them. The CDR3 length is 16 residues. Germline V gene lookup returns CDR1 MNHNY and CDR2 SVGAGI (reference sequence). CDR3 nucleotide sequence: TGTGCCAGCAGTTACTCGATGCGGAGGGGAAATACTGAAGCTTTCTTT. Protein sequence: CASSYSMRRGNTEAFF.

V usage is TRBV27 and J usage is TRBJ1-2; 7 positions match TRBD1. Germline V gene data show CDR1 as MNHEY and CDR2 as SMNVEV (reference sequence). V gave up 9 bases and J gave up 4 bases; unmatched junction bases: 14. The CDR3 consists of 15 residues. Here the CDR3 reads CARHMTGQETYGYTF. CDR3 DNA sequence: TGTGCCAGACATATGACCGGACAGGAGACCTATGGCTACACCTTC.

This chain joins TRBV5-1 and TRBJ2-3, with 7 bases that match TRBD1. Per germline, CDR1 SGHRS and CDR2 YFSETQ. Unmatched junction bases numbered 9, after V lost 3 bases and J lost 2 bases. The CDR3 sequence is 16 residues long. CDR3 bases: TGCGCCAGCAGCTGGCGAGGGACAGATCCCACAGATACGCAGTATTTT. Translating gives CASSWRGTDPTDTQYF.

The gene calls are TRBV2 and TRBJ1-1; possible D gene TRBD1, 6 bases. Germline values: CDR1 SNHLY, CDR2 FYNNEI. The CDR3 length is 14 residues. V was clipped by 6 bases and J by 2 bases, with 13 bases between them. The CDR3 here is CASREDSVNTEAFF. DNA of the CDR3: TGTGCCAGCAGAGAGGACAGTGTCAACACTGAAGCTTTCTTT.

The chain joins TRBV6-1 to TRBJ1-2, with D perhaps matching TRBD1 (5 bases). Trimming removed 0 bases at V and 6 bases at J, with 11 bases between. Looked up from germline, CDR1 is MNHNS and CDR2 is SASEGT. The CDR3 consists of 14 residues. This CDR3 reads CASSEAGRADGYTF. CDR3 nucleotide sequence: TGTGCCAGCAGTGAAGCCGGCAGGGCGGATGGCTACACCTTC.

This rearrangement joins TRBV7-2 to TRBJ2-7; weak D call: TRBD2 (6 bases). CDR1 and CDR2 from the germline V gene are SGHTA and FQGNSA. The CDR3 contains 14 residues. V shed 1 base and J shed 4 bases, with 11 bases lying between them. CDR3: CASSLVPGGYEQYF. The CDR3 nucleotides are TGTGCCAGCAGCTTAGTCCCCGGAGGGTACGAGCAGTACTTC. Looking up the rest from reference TRBV7-2 and TRBJ2-7 gives the full variable domain: GAGVSQSPSNKVTEKGKDVELRCDPISGHTALYWYRQSLGQGLEFLIYFQGNSAPDKSGLPSDRFSAERTGGSVSTLTIQRTQQEDSAVYLCASSLVPGGYEQYFGPGTRLTVT.

The chain combines TRBV6-5 with TRBJ1-2, with D possibly TRBD1 on 6 matching bases. The CDR3 covers 14 residues. V shed 5 bases and J shed 5 bases, with 15 bases lying between them. Looked up from germline, CDR1 is MNHEY and CDR2 is SVGAGI. CDR3 in amino acids: CASSRGQRTYGYTF. The CDR3 DNA sequence: TGTGCCAGCAGTCGAGGACAGAGAACTTATGGCTACACCTTC.

The chain combines TRBV2 with TRBJ2-1; no definite D call. This CDR3 is 13 amino acids long. Trimming took 11 bases from V and 7 from J, leaving 18 bases between them. Looked up from germline, CDR1 is SNHLY and CDR2 is FYNNEI. The CDR3 loop is CAVAIRKRNEQFF. CDR3 nucleotide sequence: TGTGCCGTAGCTATTCGTAAACGAAATGAGCAGTTCTTC.

This clone is a singleton in its sample. The chain has TRBV2 and TRBJ2-7; 9 bases agree with TRBD1. CDR3 length: 16 amino acids. With V trimmed by 6 bases and J by 2 bases, 11 bases remained unmatched. The germline CDR1 and CDR2 sequences are SNHLY and FYNNEI. The CDR3 reads CASSEPLGQGAYEQYF. In DNA, the CDR3 is TGTGCCAGCAGCGAACCCCTGGGACAGGGAGCCTACGAGCAGTACTTC.

This chain links TRBV28 with TRBJ2-7; TRBD2 aligns across 8 bases. The ends lost 3 bases at V and 7 bases at J; junction bases unmatched: 8. The length of the CDR3 is 14 residues. CDR1 and CDR2 from the germline V gene are MDHEN and SYDVKM. In DNA, the CDR3 is TGTGCCAGCAGTTTCAGCGGGGGTTCGGAGGAGCAGTACTTC. Translating gives CASSFSGGSEEQYF.

The chain has TRBV10-2 and TRBJ2-1; 10 bases agree with TRBD2. CDR3 length: 15 residues. Germline V gene lookup returns CDR1 WSHSY and CDR2 SAAADI. With 5 bases clipped from V and 5 bases from J, the junction kept 6 bases outside the gene matches. The CDR3 spells CASSWTSGSNNEQFF. The CDR3 nucleotides read TGCGCCAGCAGTTGGACTAGCGGAAGTAACAATGAGCAGTTCTTC.